This T cell receptor (beta chain) is from a study of CD8+ T cells in alopecia areata. Sequencing used cDNA as its template, made by extracting RNA and reverse transcribing it. The data were produced by immunoSEQ multiplex PCR, yet TCRdb's version contains in-frame clones alone and is incomplete. The sample has about 150,000 clones, approximately 45% seen once; the top ten hold 6% to 7%. This CDR3 contains 17 residues. Germline CDR1 and CDR2: MDHEN and SYDVKM. With V trimmed by 3 bases and J by 2 bases, 8 bases remained unmatched. The sample consisted of CD4+ T cells sorted from blood. The V and J genes are TRBV28 and TRBJ2-1; 9 bases are a match to TRBD2. The TCR was taken from a human donor with alopecia areata. CDR3 coding DNA: TGTGCCAGCAGTTTGGTCGGCGGCGGGAGGGCCTACAATGAGCAGTTCTTC. Its translation is CASSLVGGGRAYNEQFF.